This T cell receptor beta chain was identified during a study of T cell repertoires in cytomegalovirus infection. In the study overall: CMV epitopes used comprised recently identified HLA-C-restricted ones and well-studied HLA-B-restricted ones.

Notes on the study in general: Pooled public TCR beta family frequency picked out CMV carriers with the relevant HLA.

In TCRdb, the reads were re-called with MiXCR into one record per CDR3 protein. Here the sample spans just under 500,000 distinct CDR3 sequences, 30% to 40% being singletons. Details on this clonotype: Its antigen is unidentified.

Germline values: CDR1 ENHRY, CDR2 SYGVKD. This CDR3 has 13 amino acids. V was clipped by 8 bases and J by 8 bases; unmatched bases: 7. The sequenced sample was cultured PBMCs, obtained from culture after CMV antigen stimulation. The chain combines TRBV10-3 with TRBJ1-4; TRBD1 matches at 8 bases. The sequence derives from a human donor in good health (CMV status not recorded). Some clones in this sample may be carry-over from other donors' samples. CDR3: CAIATGVREKLFF. CDR3 coding DNA: TGTGCCATCGCGACAGGGGTCCGGGAAAAACTGTTTTTT.